This T cell receptor beta chain came from a study of post-analysis software for immune sequencing data (dated by TCRdb to between 2014 and 2017). The study in broad terms: The recorded disease courses included relapsing-remitting, secondary progressive and progressive-relapsing multiple sclerosis, and some patients had no subtype annotation. Patient repertoires were compared against over ten previously published healthy control repertoires from donors aged 6 to 25 years. A subset of samples was prepared in parallel using single-end sample barcoding, then pooled and co-amplified after Illumina adapter ligation. General conclusions and limits of the study: Normalized Chao1 diversity was significantly lower in multiple sclerosis patients than controls, suggesting substantial peripheral T-cell clonal expansion. The multiple sclerosis patient group was slightly younger than the control group. Significantly higher frequencies in patients than in controls were found for roughly 5 TRBV segments, including TRBV5-6, TRBV5-1 and TRBV20-1. Strong co-clustering of samples prepared in the same batch was shown by direct clustering with F measure, prompting a batch-effect correction.

Comments on this clonotype: Its antigen has not been determined. There are no base qualities to consult, and no much larger clone falls within one base.

Library generation was performed with PCR. The sequencing machine was an Illumina HiSeq 2500. Unique molecular identifiers were incorporated into TCR beta cDNA libraries to reduce PCR and sequencing biases. Per 1 to 10 million input T cells, around 500,000 cDNA molecules were obtained, such that each molecule approximated one T cell. The patient libraries were prepared and sequenced using the same protocol as the earlier healthy control dataset. Within a given batch, samples were prepared together, multiplexed and sequenced on the same HiSeq lane. Per the source publication's procedure: Raw barcoded reads were processed with MIGEC, and single-read molecular identifier groups were discarded before consensus assembly and CDR3 extraction. VDJtools was used for post-analysis of the clonotype tables, with diversity normalized by down-sampling every dataset to the smallest sample size. Repertoire overlap clustering matched CDR3 amino acid but not nucleotide sequences to correct batch-related cross-sample contamination. TCRdb applied fastp at Q25 and MiXCR to the public reads, then kept only in-frame beta chains. Duplicate CDR3 protein sequences are folded into a single record with the most common DNA and genes. The authors' filters were not applied to this entry. This sample comprises hundreds of thousands of distinct CDR3 sequences, around 40% of them detected only once. The ten most abundant clones make up 12% of the sample.

The CDR3 has 14 amino acids, counting the end cysteine and phenylalanine. CDR3 DNA only is kept here, 42 bases in frame from base 1. V is clipped by 6 bases and J by 8 bases, and the sequence between their germline boundaries is 19 bases long. To demonstrate the VDJtools post-analysis software, the study profiled TCR beta repertoires from the peripheral blood of 13 young patients with multiple sclerosis. Multiple sclerosis patients were children and adolescents aged roughly 6 to 16 years. Sequencing was performed on blood. This chain joins TRBV12-3 or TRBV12-4 to TRBJ1-2; possibly the D gene is TRBD1, per 5 matching bases. The source of this sequence is a girl between 5 and 17 years old with multiple sclerosis. The CDR3 has the sequence CASSRPGDGDGYTF. The sequenced DNA is TGTGCCAGCAGCCGACCTGGGGACGGGGACGGCTACACCTTC.